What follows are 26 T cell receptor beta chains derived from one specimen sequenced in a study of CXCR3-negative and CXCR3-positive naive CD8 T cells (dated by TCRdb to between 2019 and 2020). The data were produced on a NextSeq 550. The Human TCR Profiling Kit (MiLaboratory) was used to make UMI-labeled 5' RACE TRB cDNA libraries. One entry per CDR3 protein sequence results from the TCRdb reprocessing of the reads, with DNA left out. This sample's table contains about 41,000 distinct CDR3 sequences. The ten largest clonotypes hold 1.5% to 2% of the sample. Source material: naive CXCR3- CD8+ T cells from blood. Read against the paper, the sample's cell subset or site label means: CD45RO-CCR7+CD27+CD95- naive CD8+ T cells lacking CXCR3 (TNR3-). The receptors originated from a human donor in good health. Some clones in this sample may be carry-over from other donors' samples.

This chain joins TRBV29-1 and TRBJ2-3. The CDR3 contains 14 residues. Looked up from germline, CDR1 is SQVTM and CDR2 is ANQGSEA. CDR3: CSVSGQVMTDTQYF.

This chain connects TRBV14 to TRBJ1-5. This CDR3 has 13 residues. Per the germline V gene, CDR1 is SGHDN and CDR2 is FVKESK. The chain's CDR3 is CASSQVAGQPQHF. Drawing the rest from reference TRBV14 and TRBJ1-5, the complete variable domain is EAGVTQFPSHSVIEKGQTVTLRCDPISGHDNLYWYRRVMGKEIKFLLHFVKESKQDESGMPNNRFLAERTGGTYSTLKVQPAELEDSGVYFCASSQVAGQPQHFGDGTRLSIL.

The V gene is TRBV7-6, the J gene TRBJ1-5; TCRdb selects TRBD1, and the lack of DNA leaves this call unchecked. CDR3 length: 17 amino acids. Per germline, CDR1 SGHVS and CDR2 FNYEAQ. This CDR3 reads CASSSGHGLISDQPQHF. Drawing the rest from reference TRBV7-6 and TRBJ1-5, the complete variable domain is GAGVSQSPRYKVTKRGQDVALRCDPISGHVSLYWYRQALGQGPEFLTYFNYEAQQDKSGLPNDRFSAERPEGSISTLTIQRTEQRDSAMYRCASSSGHGLISDQPQHFGDGTRLSIL.

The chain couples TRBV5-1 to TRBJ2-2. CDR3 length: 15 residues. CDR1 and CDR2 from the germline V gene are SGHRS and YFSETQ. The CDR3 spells CASSLRQSNTGELFF.

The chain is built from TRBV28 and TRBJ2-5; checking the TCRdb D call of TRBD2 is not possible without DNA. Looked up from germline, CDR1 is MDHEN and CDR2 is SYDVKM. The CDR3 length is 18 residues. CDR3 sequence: CASSLGQGTSGGEETKYF.

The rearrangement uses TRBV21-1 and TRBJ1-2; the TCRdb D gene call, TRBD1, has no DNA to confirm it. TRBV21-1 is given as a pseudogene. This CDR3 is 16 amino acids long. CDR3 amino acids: CALPTGETSILYGYTF.

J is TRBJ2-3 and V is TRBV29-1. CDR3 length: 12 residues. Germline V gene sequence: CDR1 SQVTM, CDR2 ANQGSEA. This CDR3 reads CSAEGQSDTQYF.

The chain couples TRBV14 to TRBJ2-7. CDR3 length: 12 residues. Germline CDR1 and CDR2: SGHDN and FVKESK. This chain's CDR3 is CASSQVVNEQYF.

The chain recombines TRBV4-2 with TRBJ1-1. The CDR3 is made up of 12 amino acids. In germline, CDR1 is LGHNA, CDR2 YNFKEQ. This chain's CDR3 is CASSLYYTEAFF.

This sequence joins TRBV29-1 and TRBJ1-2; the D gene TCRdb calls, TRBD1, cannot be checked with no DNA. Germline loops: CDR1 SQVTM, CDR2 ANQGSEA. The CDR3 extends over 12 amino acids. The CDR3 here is CSVDGQGYGYTF.

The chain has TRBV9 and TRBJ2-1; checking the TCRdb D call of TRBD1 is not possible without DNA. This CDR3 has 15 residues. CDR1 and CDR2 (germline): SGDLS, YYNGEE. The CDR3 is CASSVGGRSYNEQFF.

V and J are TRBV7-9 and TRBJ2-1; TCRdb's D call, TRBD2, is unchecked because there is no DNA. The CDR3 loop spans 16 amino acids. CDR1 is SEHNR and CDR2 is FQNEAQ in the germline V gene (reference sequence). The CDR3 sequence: CASSLSGTSGNNEQFF.

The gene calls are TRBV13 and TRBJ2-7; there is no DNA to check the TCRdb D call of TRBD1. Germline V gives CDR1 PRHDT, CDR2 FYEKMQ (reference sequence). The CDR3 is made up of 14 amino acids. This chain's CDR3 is CASSPPGGPYEQYF.

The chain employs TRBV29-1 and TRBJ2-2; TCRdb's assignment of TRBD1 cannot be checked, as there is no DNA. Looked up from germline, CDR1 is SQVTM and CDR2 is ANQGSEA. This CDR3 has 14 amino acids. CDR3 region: CSVLTGGSTGELFF.

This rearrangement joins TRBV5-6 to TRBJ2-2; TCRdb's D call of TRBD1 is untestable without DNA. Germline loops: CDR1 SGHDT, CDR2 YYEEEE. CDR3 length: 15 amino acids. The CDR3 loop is CASSSLEGATGELFF.

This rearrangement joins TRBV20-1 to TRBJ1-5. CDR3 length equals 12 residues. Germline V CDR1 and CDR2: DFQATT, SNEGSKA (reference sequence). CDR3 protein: CSARDWDQPQHF.

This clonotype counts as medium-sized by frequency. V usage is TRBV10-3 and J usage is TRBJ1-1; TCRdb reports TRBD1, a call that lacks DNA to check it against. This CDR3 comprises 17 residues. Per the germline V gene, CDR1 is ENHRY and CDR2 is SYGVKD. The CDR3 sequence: CAISESRGQSMNTEAFF.

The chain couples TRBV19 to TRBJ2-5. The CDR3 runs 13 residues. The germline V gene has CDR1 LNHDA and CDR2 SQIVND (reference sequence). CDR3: CASSTWDQETQYF.

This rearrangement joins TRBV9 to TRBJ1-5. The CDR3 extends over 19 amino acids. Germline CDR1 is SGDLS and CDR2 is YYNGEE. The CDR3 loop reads CASSVCLKEGTEGNQPQHF. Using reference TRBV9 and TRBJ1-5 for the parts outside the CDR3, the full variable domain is DSGVTQTPKHLITATGQRVTLRCSPRSGDLSVYWYQQSLDQGLQFLIQYYNGEERAKGNILERFSAQQFPDLHSELNLSSLELGDSALYFCASSVCLKEGTEGNQPQHFGDGTRLSIL.

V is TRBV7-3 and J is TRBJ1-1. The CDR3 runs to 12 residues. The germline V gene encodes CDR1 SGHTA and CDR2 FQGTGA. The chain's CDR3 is CASSLIVFEAFF.

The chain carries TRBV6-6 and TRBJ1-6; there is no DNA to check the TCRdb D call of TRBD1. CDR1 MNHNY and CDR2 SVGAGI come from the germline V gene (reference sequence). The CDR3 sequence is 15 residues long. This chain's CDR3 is CASSLGVGSNSPLHF.

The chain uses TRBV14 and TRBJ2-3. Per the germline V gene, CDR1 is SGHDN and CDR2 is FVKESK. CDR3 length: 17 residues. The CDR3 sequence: CASSQDLGASSTDTQYF. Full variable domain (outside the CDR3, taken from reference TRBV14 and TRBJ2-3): EAGVTQFPSHSVIEKGQTVTLRCDPISGHDNLYWYRRVMGKEIKFLLHFVKESKQDESGMPNNRFLAERTGGTYSTLKVQPAELEDSGVYFCASSQDLGASSTDTQYFGPGTRLTVL.

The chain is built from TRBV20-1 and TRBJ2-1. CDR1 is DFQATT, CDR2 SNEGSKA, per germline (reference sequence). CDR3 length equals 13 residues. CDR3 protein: CSARTFSYNEQFF.

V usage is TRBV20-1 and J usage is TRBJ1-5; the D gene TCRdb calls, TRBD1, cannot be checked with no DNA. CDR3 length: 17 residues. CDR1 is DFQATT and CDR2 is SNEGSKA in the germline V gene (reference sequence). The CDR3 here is CSARGAGWPLSNQPQHF.

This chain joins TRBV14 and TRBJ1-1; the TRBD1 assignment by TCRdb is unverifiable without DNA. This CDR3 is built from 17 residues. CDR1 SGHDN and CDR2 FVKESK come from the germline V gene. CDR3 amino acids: CASSQDPPHTDRTEAFF.

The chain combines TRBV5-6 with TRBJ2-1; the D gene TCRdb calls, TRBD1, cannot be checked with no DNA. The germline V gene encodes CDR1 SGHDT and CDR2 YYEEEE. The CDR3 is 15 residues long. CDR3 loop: CASSLLPGSYNEQFF.